This TCR beta chain derives from a study of CD8+ T cells in alopecia areata. Study-level findings and limits: Sharing of TCRs across patients appeared less clear than in mice, possibly for HLA-related reasons.

Deletions cut 2 bases from V and 1 base from J, with 11 bases between. The length of the CDR3 is 14 residues. Germline V gene sequence: CDR1 GTSNPN, CDR2 SVGIG (reference sequence). Noted treatment: oral pan-JAK inhibitor, 5-10 mg twice daily. Details on this clone: Its antigen is not identified.

Extracted RNA was reverse transcribed into cDNA, the sequencing template. Clones were read by immunoSEQ multiplex PCR, and TCRdb kept only the in-frame ones, dropping some. Of about 140,000 clones listed, 85% to 90% are singletons. This TCR was sampled from a human donor with alopecia areata. Sequencing was performed on CD8+ T cells sorted from blood, taken at week 4, from a patient treated with tofacitinib. This chain links TRBV30 with TRBJ1-1; TRBD1 might be the D (5 bases). The CDR3 region is CAWSLWRGNTEAFF. CDR3 DNA sequence: TGTGCCTGGAGTCTTTGGAGGGGGAACACTGAAGCTTTCTTT.